This TCR beta chain was obtained from a study of beta chain features in type 1 diabetes. Whole-study results and caveats: TCRB CDR3s from Type 1 diabetes patients were moderately but significantly shorter in all four CD4+ subsets.

Remarks on this clone: Its target is unknown.

Germline V gives CDR1 MDHEN, CDR2 SYDVKM. There are 14 residues in the CDR3. V was cut by 3 bases and J by 1 base, with 9 bases left in between. The isolated RNA, all of it, was reverse transcribed, so expressed TCRB transcripts were what got sequenced. TCRdb keeps only in-frame clones here, not all; method: immunoSEQ multiplex PCR. In the table there are about 710,000 clones, roughly 13% of which are singletons. The clonotype was recovered from a man between 18 and 29 years old with type 1 diabetes. The sequenced sample was naive CD4+ T cells from blood. This rearrangement joins TRBV28 to TRBJ1-1; D possibly corresponds to TRBD1 (5 bases). CDR3 protein: CASSLAGPNTEAFF. CDR3 in DNA: TGTGCCAGCAGTTTGGCAGGGCCGAACACTGAAGCTTTCTTT.